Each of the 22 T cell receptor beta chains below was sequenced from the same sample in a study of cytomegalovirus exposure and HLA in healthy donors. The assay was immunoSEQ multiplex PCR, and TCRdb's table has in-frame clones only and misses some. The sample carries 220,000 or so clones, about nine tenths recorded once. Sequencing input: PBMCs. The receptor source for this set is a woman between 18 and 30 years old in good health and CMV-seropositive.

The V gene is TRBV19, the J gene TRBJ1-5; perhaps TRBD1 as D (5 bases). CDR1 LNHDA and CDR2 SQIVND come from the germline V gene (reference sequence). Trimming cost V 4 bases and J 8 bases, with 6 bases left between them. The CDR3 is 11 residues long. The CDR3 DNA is TGTGCCAGTAGTACAGGGAAGCCCCAGCATTTT. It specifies CASSTGKPQHF.

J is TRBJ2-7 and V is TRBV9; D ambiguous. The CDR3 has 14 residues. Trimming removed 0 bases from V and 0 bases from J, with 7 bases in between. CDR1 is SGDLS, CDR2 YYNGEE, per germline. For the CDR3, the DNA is TGTGCCAGCAGCGTAGAGCTCATCTCCTACGAGCAGTACTTC. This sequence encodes CASSVELISYEQYF.

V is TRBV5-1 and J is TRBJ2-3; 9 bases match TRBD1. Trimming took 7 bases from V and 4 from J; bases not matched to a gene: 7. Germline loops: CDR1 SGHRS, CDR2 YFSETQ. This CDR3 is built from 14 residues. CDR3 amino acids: CASLMTGGADTQYF. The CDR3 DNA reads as TGCGCCAGCCTAATGACAGGGGGGGCAGATACGCAGTATTTT. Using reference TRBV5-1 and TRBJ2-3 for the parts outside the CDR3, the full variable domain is KAGVTQTPRYLIKTRGQQVTLSCSPISGHRSVSWYQQTPGQGLQFLFEYFSETQRNKGNFPGRFSGRQFSNSRSEMNVSTLELGDSALYLCASLMTGGADTQYFGPGTRLTVL.

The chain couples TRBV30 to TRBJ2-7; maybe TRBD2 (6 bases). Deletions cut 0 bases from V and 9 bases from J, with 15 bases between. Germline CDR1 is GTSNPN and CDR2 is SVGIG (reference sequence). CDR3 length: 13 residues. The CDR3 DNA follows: TGTGCCTGGAGTGTACTCGGTAGGGAGGCGCAGTACTTC. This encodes CAWSVLGREAQYF.

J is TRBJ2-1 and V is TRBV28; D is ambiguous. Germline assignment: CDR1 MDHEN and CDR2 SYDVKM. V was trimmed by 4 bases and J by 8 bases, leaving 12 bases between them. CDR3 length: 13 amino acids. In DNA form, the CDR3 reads TGTGCCAGCAGTTCGTCCCCCTTCGATGAGCAGTTCTTC. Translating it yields CASSSSPFDEQFF.

DNA of the CDR3: TGTGCCAGCAGTGGGCAGGGTTCTGGGGAACTGTTTTTT. This sequence encodes CASSGQGSGELFF. The rearrangement joins TRBV6-1 to TRBJ1-4, with D perhaps TRBD1 (5 bases). Trimming removed 4 bases from V and 12 bases from J, with 15 bases in between. This CDR3 has 13 residues. Germline V gene sequence: CDR1 MNHNS, CDR2 SASEGT.

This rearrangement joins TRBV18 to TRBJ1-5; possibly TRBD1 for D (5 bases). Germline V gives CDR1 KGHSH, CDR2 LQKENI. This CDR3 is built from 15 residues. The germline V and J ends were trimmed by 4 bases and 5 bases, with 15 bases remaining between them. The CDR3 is CASSLVRQPDQPQHF. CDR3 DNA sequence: TGTGCCAGCTCACTCGTTAGACAGCCAGATCAGCCCCAGCATTTT.

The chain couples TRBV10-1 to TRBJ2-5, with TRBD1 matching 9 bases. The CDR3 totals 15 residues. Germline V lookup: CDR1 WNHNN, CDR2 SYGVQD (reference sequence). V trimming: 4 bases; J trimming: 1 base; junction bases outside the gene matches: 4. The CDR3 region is CASSGNRGPQETQYF. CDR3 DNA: TGCGCCAGCAGTGGGAACAGGGGGCCCCAAGAGACCCAGTACTTC.

CDR3 sequence (DNA): TGTGCCAGCAGCTCAGGACTTAACTATGGCTACACCTTC. Translated, it gives CASSSGLNYGYTF. The chain links TRBV7-8 to TRBJ1-2; D unresolved. The germline CDR1 and CDR2 sequences are SGHVS and FQNEAQ. Trimming took 4 bases from V and 1 from J, leaving 7 bases between them. This CDR3 spans 13 amino acids.

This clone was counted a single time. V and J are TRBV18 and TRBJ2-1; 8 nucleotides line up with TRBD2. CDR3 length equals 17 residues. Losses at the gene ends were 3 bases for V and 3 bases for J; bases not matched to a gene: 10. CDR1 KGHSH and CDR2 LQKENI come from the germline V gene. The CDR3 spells CASSPNSLAGNYNEQFF. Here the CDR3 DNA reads TGTGCCAGCTCACCTAATTCCTTAGCGGGGAACTACAATGAGCAGTTCTTC.

The CDR3 DNA follows: TGTGCCAGCAGCGTAGAAGGGGGCGGCTTCATGGGAAACACCATATATTTT. It codes for CASSVEGGGFMGNTIYF. The rearrangement uses TRBV9 and TRBJ1-3; 7 nucleotides align to TRBD1. V lost 0 bases and J lost 4; bases outside the gene matches: 10. The germline gives CDR1 SGDLS, CDR2 YYNGEE. The CDR3 has 17 residues.

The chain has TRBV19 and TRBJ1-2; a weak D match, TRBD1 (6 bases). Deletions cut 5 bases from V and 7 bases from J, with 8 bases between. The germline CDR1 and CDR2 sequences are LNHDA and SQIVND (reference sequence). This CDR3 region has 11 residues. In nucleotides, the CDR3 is TGTGCCAGTAGTCAGGGGCTTGGCTACACCTTC. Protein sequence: CASSQGLGYTF.

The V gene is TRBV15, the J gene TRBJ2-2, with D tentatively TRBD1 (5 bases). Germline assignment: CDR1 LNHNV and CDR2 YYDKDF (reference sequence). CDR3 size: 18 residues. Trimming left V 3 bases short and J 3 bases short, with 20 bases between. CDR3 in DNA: TGTGCCACCAGCAGCGCCCTGTGGGGCAGTACCGACACCGGGGAGCTGTTTTTT. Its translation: CATSSALWGSTDTGELFF.

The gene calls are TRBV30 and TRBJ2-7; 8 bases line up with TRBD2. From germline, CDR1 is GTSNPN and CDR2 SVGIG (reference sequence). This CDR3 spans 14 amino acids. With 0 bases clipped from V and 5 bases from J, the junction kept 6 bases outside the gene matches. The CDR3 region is CAWSVRGGVHEQYF. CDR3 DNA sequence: TGTGCCTGGAGTGTACGGGGGGGGGTCCACGAGCAGTACTTC.

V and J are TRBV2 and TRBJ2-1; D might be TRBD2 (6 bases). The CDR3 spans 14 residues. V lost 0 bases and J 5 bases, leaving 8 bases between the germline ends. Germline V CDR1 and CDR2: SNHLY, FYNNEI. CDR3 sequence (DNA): TGTGCCAGCAGTGAAGCTTCTAGCGACAATGAGCAGTTCTTC. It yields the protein CASSEASSDNEQFF.

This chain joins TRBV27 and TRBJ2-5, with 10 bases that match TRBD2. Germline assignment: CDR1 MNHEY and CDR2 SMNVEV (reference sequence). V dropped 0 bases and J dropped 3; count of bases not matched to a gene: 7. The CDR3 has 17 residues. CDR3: CASSLSLAGEGKETQYF. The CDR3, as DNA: TGTGCCAGCAGTTTATCTCTAGCGGGAGAGGGCAAAGAGACCCAGTACTTC.

CDR3 sequence reads: CASSTIGTGGPNYGYTF. CDR3 DNA: TGTGCCAGCAGTACCATCGGGACAGGAGGACCTAACTATGGCTACACCTTC. The chain uses TRBV28 and TRBJ1-2; TRBD1 agrees at 8 bases. CDR1 is MDHEN and CDR2 is SYDVKM in the germline V gene. V lost 5 bases and J lost 0; bases outside the gene matches: 11. The CDR3 sequence is 17 residues long.

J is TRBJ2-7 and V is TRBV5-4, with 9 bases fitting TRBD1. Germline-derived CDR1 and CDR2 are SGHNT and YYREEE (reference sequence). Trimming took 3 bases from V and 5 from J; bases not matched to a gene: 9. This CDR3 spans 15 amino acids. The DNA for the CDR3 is TGTGCCAGCAGCTCGAGGACAGGGGTGAGTGACGAGCAGTACTTC. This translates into CASSSRTGVSDEQYF.

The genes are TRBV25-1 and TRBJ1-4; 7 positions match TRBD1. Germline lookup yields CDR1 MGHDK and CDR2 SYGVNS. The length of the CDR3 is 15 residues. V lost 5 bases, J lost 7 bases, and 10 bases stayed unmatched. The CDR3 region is CASSQQGWGSEKLFF. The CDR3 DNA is TGTGCCAGCAGTCAACAGGGGTGGGGGAGTGAAAAACTGTTTTTT.

In DNA, the CDR3 is TGTGCCAGCAGTTACAGGGGGCCGGGTGATACGCAGTATTTT. Protein: CASSYRGPGDTQYF. This chain uses TRBV27 with TRBJ2-3; TRBD1 aligns across 9 bases. V was clipped by 4 bases and J by 6 bases; unmatched bases: 5. Per the germline V gene, CDR1 is MNHEY and CDR2 is SMNVEV (reference sequence). The CDR3 length is 14 residues.

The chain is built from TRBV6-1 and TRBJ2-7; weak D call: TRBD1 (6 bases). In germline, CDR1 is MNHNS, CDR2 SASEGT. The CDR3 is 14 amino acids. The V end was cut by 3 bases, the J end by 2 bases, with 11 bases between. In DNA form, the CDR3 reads TGTGCCAGCAGTGAGCGGACAGTTCCCTACGAGCAGTACTTC. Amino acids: CASSERTVPYEQYF.

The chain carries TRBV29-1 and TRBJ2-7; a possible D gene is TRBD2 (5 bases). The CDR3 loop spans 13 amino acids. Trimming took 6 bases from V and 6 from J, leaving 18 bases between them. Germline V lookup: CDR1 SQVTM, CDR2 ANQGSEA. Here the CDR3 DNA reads TGCAGCGTCCCCAGTGGAGGCACCCCCGAGCAGTACTTC. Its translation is CSVPSGGTPEQYF.